This T cell receptor beta chain was captured in a study of cytomegalovirus exposure and HLA in healthy donors. The study's findings and limits: In the analysis, some V segments, TRBV6-2 and TRBV6-3 included, were excluded as indistinguishable. In vitro, a few CMV-associated chains proved specific for CMV antigens. Later analysis indicated greater clonal expansion among HLA-associated TCR beta chains than among equally common other chains. Later, an analysis found that common viral pathogens appeared to be linked with several of the most significant clusters.

Use of 60 Vbeta and 13 Jbeta primers characterized the PCR. Using immunoSEQ multiplex PCR, the repertoire was profiled, and TCRdb retains in-frame clones only, with some absent. The sample has roughly 100,000 clones, around 84% seen once. On this clone itself: Its antigen is as yet unknown.

Germline V CDR1 and CDR2: SEHNR, FQNEAQ (reference sequence). The CDR3 contains 13 residues. The ends were cut back, 2 bases at V and 6 bases at J, with 10 bases in the middle. The receptor was isolated from a man aged 25-40 years in good health and CMV-seronegative. The chain has TRBV7-9 and TRBJ1-2; D ambiguous. Sequenced sample: PBMCs. The CDR3 region has the DNA TGTGCCAGCAGCTTAATGTACGGGGATGGCTACACCTTC. Protein product: CASSLMYGDGYTF.